The 29 T cell receptor beta chains listed next were all sequenced from one sample in a study of OX40 agonist ivuxolimab in advanced cancers. The library was generated by the immunoSEQ multiplex PCR assay. TCRdb re-hosts the immuneACCESS table, in-frame sequences only. Its copies lack some clones; in the studies checked, an unresolved V gene accounts for under half of them, and the cause for the rest is not known. The sample table shows more than 65,000 clones, and 80% to 90% are seen once. The top ten hold 20% to 25% of the sample. The sequencing here drew on CD4+ or CD8+ T cells sorted from blood, taken in a trial of the OX40 agonist ivuxolimab. The source of these receptors is an adult with an advanced solid tumor such as melanoma, head and neck, liver or kidney cancer.

Only a few counts were recorded for this clone. The genes are TRBV4-1 and TRBJ2-7; 11 bases are shared with TRBD2. Germline V CDR1 and CDR2: MGHRA, YSYEKL. V gave up 3 bases and J gave up 3 bases; unmatched junction bases: 4. This CDR3 has 15 residues. The CDR3 DNA reads as TGCGCCAGCAGCCAGGGACTAGCGGACTACTACGAGCAGTACTTC. Protein sequence: CASSQGLADYYEQYF.

The chain couples TRBV5-1 to TRBJ1-2; D is undetermined. V gave up 4 bases and J gave up 4 bases, with 11 bases separating them. CDR1 is SGHRS, CDR2 YFSETQ, per germline. CDR3 length: 13 amino acids. This chain's CDR3 is CASSLTNLYGYTF. CDR3 sequence (DNA): TGCGCCAGCAGCCTGACTAATCTCTATGGCTACACCTTC.

This chain connects TRBV29-1 to TRBJ1-1, with TRBD1 identical over 8 bases. There are 13 residues in the CDR3. Germline-derived CDR1 and CDR2 are SQVTM and ANQGSEA. With 4 bases clipped from V and 7 bases from J, the junction kept 8 bases outside the gene matches. DNA of the CDR3: TGCAGCGTTGTTCCAGGGGGCTCGGGTGAAGCTTTCTTT. Protein: CSVVPGGSGEAFF.

Here the CDR3 DNA reads TGTGCTAGTGGTTGGGAGACAGGACAGGGGGGCAATCAGCCCCAGCATTTT. It encodes CASGWETGQGGNQPQHF. The chain employs TRBV12-5 and TRBJ1-5, with 10 bases fitting TRBD1. After removal of 4 bases from V and 2 bases from J, the junction contained 8 bases not matched to a gene. CDR3 length equals 17 residues. CDR1 is LGHNT, CDR2 FRNRAP, per germline.

The rearrangement uses TRBV7-6 and TRBJ2-7; TRBD1 might be the D (5 bases). The V gene lost 6 bases and the J gene lost 0 bases, with 18 bases spanning the gap. The CDR3 loop spans 16 amino acids. The V gene's germline CDR1 is SGHVS and CDR2 FNYEAQ. CDR3 DNA: TGTGCCAGCAGTTCTCCTATGGGGCAGAGCTCCTACGAGCAGTACTTC. This translates into CASSSPMGQSSYEQYF. The whole variable domain, filled in from reference TRBV7-6 and TRBJ2-7, reads GAGVSQSPRYKVTKRGQDVALRCDPISGHVSLYWYRQALGQGPEFLTYFNYEAQQDKSGLPNDRFSAERPEGSISTLTIQRTEQRDSAMYRCASSSPMGQSSYEQYFGPGTRLTVT.

This chain connects TRBV4-3 to TRBJ1-2, with 9 bases that match TRBD1. J lost 3 bases, V lost 5 bases, and 7 bases had no gene match. In germline, CDR1 is LGHNA, CDR2 YSLEER. The CDR3 is made up of 15 amino acids. The DNA of the CDR3 is TGCGCCAGCAGCTCACCGACAGGGGGTGACTATGGCTACACCTTC. Amino acid sequence: CASSSPTGGDYGYTF.

The chain couples TRBV5-1 to TRBJ2-3, with 10 positions matching TRBD1. J was trimmed by 5 bases and V by 3 bases; bases with no gene match: 6. In germline, CDR1 is SGHRS, CDR2 YFSETQ. This CDR3 has 15 residues. The CDR3 loop is CASSSGTGVIDTQYF. The CDR3 nucleotides read TGCGCCAGCAGCTCCGGGACAGGGGTTATAGATACGCAGTATTTT.

The chain uses TRBV7-8 and TRBJ1-5, with D maybe TRBD1 (6 bases). In germline, CDR1 is SGHVS, CDR2 FQNEAQ. V was pared by 4 bases and J by 0 bases, with 13 bases between. The CDR3 sequence is 16 residues long. The CDR3 sequence is CASSSTGGYSNQPQHF. The CDR3 DNA reads as TGTGCCAGCAGCTCGACAGGAGGGTATAGCAATCAGCCCCAGCATTTT. Complete variable domain (other parts from reference TRBV7-8 and TRBJ1-5): GAGVSQSPRYKVAKRGQDVALRCDPISGHVSLFWYQQALGQGPEFLTYFQNEAQLDKSGLPSDRFFAERPEGSVSTLKIQRTQQEDSAVYLCASSSTGGYSNQPQHFGDGTRLSIL.

This chain connects TRBV6-1 to TRBJ2-3; the D gene could be TRBD1 or TRBD2 (5 bases each). Trimming shortened V by 7 bases and J by 4 bases, and 15 bases separated the two germline ends. The CDR3 sequence is 14 residues long. The germline V gene has CDR1 MNHNS and CDR2 SASEGT. CDR3 DNA sequence: TGTGCCAGCAAGACCTTGGGACGGTCAGATACGCAGTATTTT. This codes for CASKTLGRSDTQYF.

The rearrangement links TRBV28 to TRBJ2-7; 15 bases align to TRBD2. This CDR3 is 18 amino acids long. Trimming at V came to 4 bases and at J to 5 bases, leaving 12 bases not matched to a gene. Germline values: CDR1 MDHEN, CDR2 SYDVKM. The CDR3 sequence is CASSSPRTSGRALDEQYF. In DNA form, the CDR3 reads TGTGCCAGCAGTTCCCCCCGGACTAGCGGGAGGGCCTTGGACGAGCAGTACTTC.

The chain uses TRBV6-5 and TRBJ2-3, with no clear D. CDR1 MNHEY and CDR2 SVGAGI come from the germline V gene. The ends were cut back, 2 bases at V and 1 base at J, with 13 bases in the middle. The CDR3 sequence is 16 residues long. The CDR3 DNA reads TGTGCCAGCAGTTACAGCCCCAATAAAGGCACAGATACGCAGTATTTT. This gives the protein CASSYSPNKGTDTQYF.

This rearrangement joins TRBV28 to TRBJ1-5; 8 positions agree with TRBD1. The CDR3 totals 14 residues. Germline-derived CDR1 and CDR2 are MDHEN and SYDVKM. The J segment lost 4 bases and the V segment lost 6 bases, leaving 5 bases of the junction unmatched. As DNA, the CDR3 is TGTGCCAGCAGATCAGGGGGCGTAAATCAGCCCCAGCATTTT. Translation: CASRSGGVNQPQHF.

The chain joins TRBV12-5 to TRBJ2-7; D uncertain. This CDR3 contains 12 residues. From germline, CDR1 is LGHNT and CDR2 FRNRAP. V shed 7 bases and J shed 6 bases, with 13 bases lying between them. The CDR3 nucleotides read TGTGCTAGTGCCACGGACGCCGCCGAGCAGTACTTC. Protein sequence: CASATDAAEQYF. Together with reference TRBV12-5 and TRBJ2-7, the CDR3 gives the full variable domain: DARVTQTPRHKVTEMGQEVTMRCQPILGHNTVFWYRQTMMQGLELLAYFRNRAPLDDSGMPKDRFSAEMPDATLATLKIQPSEPRDSAVYFCASATDAAEQYFGPGTRLTVT.

This rearrangement joins TRBV18 to TRBJ2-5; D is uncertain. The CDR3 has 13 residues. Germline CDR1 KGHSH, CDR2 LQKENI. V dropped 3 bases and J dropped 1 base, with 6 bases sitting between them. CDR3: CASSPSPQETQYF. Written as DNA, the CDR3 is TGTGCCAGCTCACCGTCCCCCCAAGAGACCCAGTACTTC.

The CDR3 sequence is CASSRPGYVYF. The CDR3 DNA is TGTGCCAGCAGCCGTCCGGGATATGTGTACTTC. The chain uses TRBV6-6 and TRBJ2-5; possible D gene TRBD2, 5 bases. The CDR3 consists of 11 residues. V dropped 6 bases and J dropped 13 bases, with 15 bases sitting between them. Germline values: CDR1 MNHNY, CDR2 SVGAGI (reference sequence).

The chain is built from TRBV5-1 and TRBJ2-5; D gene ambiguous. The tail of the sequence fits TRBJ2-7 better, so the J call may be wrong. Germline assignment: CDR1 SGHRS and CDR2 YFSETQ. CDR3 length equals 15 residues. The CDR3 spells CASSLEPGRSYEQYF. CDR3 DNA: TGCGCCAGCAGCTTGGAGCCAGGACGCTCCTACGAGCAGTACTTC.

This chain links TRBV9 with TRBJ1-1; D is possibly TRBD1 (6 bases). Germline V gives CDR1 SGDLS, CDR2 YYNGEE. Trimming removed 1 base at V and 5 bases at J, with 15 bases between. CDR3 length equals 15 residues. The CDR3 sequence: CASSVFPGGTTEAFF. CDR3 nucleotide sequence: TGTGCCAGCAGCGTATTCCCCGGGGGCACAACTGAAGCTTTCTTT. The complete variable domain, with remaining parts taken from reference TRBV9 and TRBJ1-1, reads DSGVTQTPKHLITATGQRVTLRCSPRSGDLSVYWYQQSLDQGLQFLIQYYNGEERAKGNILERFSAQQFPDLHSELNLSSLELGDSALYFCASSVFPGGTTEAFFGQGTRLTVV.

J is TRBJ2-7 and V is TRBV5-4; 11 positions match TRBD2. The CDR3 extends over 20 amino acids. V lost 6 bases and J lost 5; bases outside the gene matches: 25. CDR1 and CDR2 (germline): SGHNT, YYREEE (reference sequence). CDR3 nucleotides: TGTGCCAGCACCGCCCGCCGAACTAGCGGGAGTCTGAGAAGGGAGGACGAGCAGTACTTC. Translating it yields CASTARRTSGSLRREDEQYF.

In DNA, the CDR3 is TGTGCCAGCAGCCAAGATAGGAGGGAGACCCAGTACTTC. The encoded protein is CASSQDRRETQYF. The V and J genes are TRBV14 and TRBJ2-5; tentatively, D is TRBD2 (5 bases). Trimming took off 0 bases at V and 5 bases at J, with 7 bases between the two ends. The CDR3 extends over 13 amino acids. The germline gives CDR1 SGHDN, CDR2 FVKESK.

This clone was observed a handful of times. The J gene is TRBJ2-1, the V gene TRBV5-1; maybe TRBD1 (5 bases). The CDR3 has 14 amino acids. Trimming stripped 7 bases from V and 5 bases from J, with 16 bases between. Germline V gives CDR1 SGHRS, CDR2 YFSETQ. CDR3 sequence (DNA): TGCGCCAGCGGGGCCCTGCTGGATGACAATGAGCAGTTCTTC. It is translated as CASGALLDDNEQFF.

This chain uses TRBV9 with TRBJ2-5; D unresolved. Trimming stripped 1 base from V and 5 bases from J, with 12 bases between. The CDR3 has 14 amino acids. Germline CDR1 and CDR2: SGDLS and YYNGEE. The CDR3 reads CASSVSSAQETQYF. The DNA for the CDR3 is TGTGCCAGCAGCGTATCGAGCGCGCAGGAGACCCAGTACTTC.

This clone was picked up a small number of times. V and J are TRBV6-5 and TRBJ1-2, with D uncertain. Deletions cut 2 bases from V and 3 bases from J, with 7 bases between. The CDR3 is 13 amino acids. CDR1 and CDR2 from the germline V gene are MNHEY and SVGAGI. The CDR3 DNA is TGTGCCAGCAGTTACGGTCCCGACTATGGCTACACCTTC. It is translated as CASSYGPDYGYTF.

This clone occurred a few times. The rearrangement uses TRBV2 and TRBJ2-3; tentatively, D is TRBD2 (6 bases). Per germline, CDR1 SNHLY and CDR2 FYNNEI. The CDR3 is 23 amino acids. V lost 8 bases to trimming and J lost 2 bases, with 41 bases between them. The CDR3 nucleotides read TGTGCCAGCGGACCCCTCGACTTACTCTTGCCACTCACTAGCCAAGAATACACAGATACGCAGTATTTT. Protein: CASGPLDLLLPLTSQEYTDTQYF.

This CDR3 is CASSSTGGRYNEQFF. CDR3 DNA sequence: TGCGCCAGCAGCTCTACAGGGGGCCGGTACAATGAGCAGTTCTTC. The chain recombines TRBV5-1 with TRBJ2-1; 9 bases map to TRBD1. The CDR3 spans 15 residues. In germline, CDR1 is SGHRS, CDR2 YFSETQ. V was clipped by 3 bases and J by 4 bases; unmatched bases: 5.

The V gene is TRBV29-1, the J gene TRBJ1-1; D uncertain. The CDR3 is made up of 14 amino acids. CDR1 and CDR2 (germline): SQVTM, ANQGSEA. V lost 5 bases and J lost 0, with 13 bases in between. CDR3: CSVLSQIMNTEAFF. The CDR3 nucleotides read TGCAGCGTTCTCTCACAGATTATGAACACTGAAGCTTTCTTT.

This chain links TRBV10-1 with TRBJ2-1; TRBD1 or TRBD2 may be the D gene (7 bases each). In germline, CDR1 is WNHNN, CDR2 SYGVQD (reference sequence). V was pared by 7 bases and J by 7 bases, with 17 bases between. The CDR3 totals 14 residues. The chain's CDR3 is CASTGGQAKNEQFF. The CDR3 nucleotides are TGCGCCAGCACGGGAGGACAGGCAAAGAATGAGCAGTTCTTC.

This clone was observed once. V usage is TRBV4-3 and J usage is TRBJ1-2; D unresolved. V was cut by 1 base and J by 5 bases, with 8 bases left in between. CDR3 length equals 13 residues. Germline loops: CDR1 LGHNA, CDR2 YSLEER. The CDR3 here is CASSQASGYGYTF. The CDR3 DNA reads as TGCGCCAGCAGCCAAGCGTCGGGATATGGCTACACCTTC.

The J gene is TRBJ2-7, the V gene TRBV7-6, with 7 bases lining up with TRBD1. This CDR3 is built from 14 residues. V trimming: 2 bases; J trimming: 3 bases; junction bases outside the gene matches: 4. Germline-derived CDR1 and CDR2 are SGHVS and FNYEAQ. The CDR3 sequence: CASSLTQGSYEQYF. The CDR3 nucleotides are TGTGCCAGCAGCTTAACACAGGGGAGCTACGAGCAGTACTTC.

The V and J genes are TRBV2 and TRBJ2-7; D is perhaps TRBD2 (7 bases). The length of the CDR3 is 15 residues. CDR1 is SNHLY and CDR2 is FYNNEI in the germline V gene. V was cut by 3 bases and J by 2 bases, with 14 bases left in between. CDR3: CASSEGGGAPYEQYF. CDR3 coding DNA: TGTGCCAGCAGTGAGGGAGGGGGGGCCCCCTACGAGCAGTACTTC.